This T cell receptor (beta chain) stems from a study of shared clonotypes between healthy human individuals (dated by TCRdb to the early 2020s). Looking at the study overall: The cohort included a few men and a couple of women between 18 and 49 years of age. Libraries were prepared and TCR repertoires were sequenced by different laboratories using diverse techniques, in order to increase sequencing depth and limit assay-specific biases. Per donor, leukapheresis produced somewhere between about 0.8 and 9 billion PBMCs. Blood TCR repertoires of roughly five healthy adults were deeply sequenced to estimate repertoire size and the extent of clonotype sharing between individuals. For each donor, three plates each were used for CD4 naive and CD4 memory, two plates were used for CD8 naive, and one plate was used for CD8 memory.

Remarks on this clone: Its antigen has not been determined. There are no base qualities to consult, and no much larger clone falls within one base.

The donors were healthy, HIV-negative adults who had no recently reported acute infections or vaccinations. Every donor was a Caucasian adult residing in Nashville, Tennessee, USA. CD4+ T cells were enriched by magnetic negative selection, after which naive cells were positively selected on CD45RA and the negative fraction was taken as the memory subset. After blood collection by leukapheresis, PBMCs were isolated using Ficoll-Histopaque density gradient centrifugation and then cryopreserved in the vapor phase of liquid nitrogen. Analytical flow cytometry was used to check the purity and quantity of each magnetically sorted T cell population. Genomic DNA was isolated from each sorted fraction and quantified by UV absorbance on a Nanodrop 2000c. The CDR3 runs 14 amino acids, cysteine and phenylalanine included. The DNA shown is the 42-base CDR3, in frame from base 1. Trimming accounts for 6 bases at V and 5 bases at J, while the number of junction bases matched to no gene is 4. As encoded in the germline V gene, CDR1 is MNHNS while CDR2 is SASEGT.

TCR CDR3 regions were amplified from genomic DNA by multiplex PCR using the deep immunoSEQ assay. Genomic DNA extracted from each cell subset was distributed evenly over all wells of several immunoSEQ 96-well plates, and each plate served as one replicate. For sorted subsets, each replicate PCR was loaded with about 0.2 ug genomic DNA, equivalent to 25,000 to 30,000 T cell genomes. The purified libraries were quantified using a Qubit 3.0 fluorometer, sized with a Bioanalyzer 2100, and then quantified again using the KAPA Library Quantification kit. Each immunoSEQ 96-well plate was sequenced on its own single-read 150-cycle Illumina NextSeq 550 flow cell. Turning to the authors' computational methods: Because only junctional sequences without quality scores were contained in the immunoSEQ output, filtering matching that applied to full-length reads could not be performed. To assign V/J genes and CDR3, sequences were annotated against IMGT germline references using PyIR, a Python wrapper for IgBLAST v1.9. Any read was removed if the V/J assignment was weak (E-value above 1e-6), the CDR3 was missing, or the read contained stop codons, out-of-frame junctions, or ambiguous translated residues. V3J clonotypes were defined by identical inferred V gene, J gene, and CDR3 amino acid sequence. To compute the percentage overlap between repertoires, the number of shared unique clonotypes was divided by the size of the smaller repertoire. Richness of each repertoire was evaluated using RTK rarefaction, the Chao1 estimator, and Recon v2.1 estimates of unobserved clonotypes. For all TCRbeta clonotypes obtained by the gDNA method from a handful of donors, generation probabilities were computed with OLGA. Entries here come from immuneACCESS through TCRdb and include only in-frame sequences with V and J called. Some clones fail to appear in such tables; in the studies checked, an unresolved V gene covers under half of the shortfall, and the cause of the remainder is unknown. D and trimming were read from the DNA, whereas the V and J calls and clone size are those reported in that table. The sample table shows over a million clones, and about 96% are seen once. The ten largest clonotypes hold 0.95% to 1.5% of the sample.

What the study reported, not specific to this receptor: Incomplete sequencing was indicated by rarefaction of sorted-subset datasets, despite the large sequencing depth. Across four donors, 4.5% to 6.5% of naive CD4, 3% to 4% of naive CD8, roughly 2.2% of memory CD4, and under 0.45% of memory CD8 clonotypes were shared. Because the study included a small number of donors, the genetic and exposure-history diversity represented was limited. Pairwise subsampling led to the expectation that sequencing depth would affect the degree of clonotype sharing among donors. Larger estimated clonotype richness was generally found for naive subsets than for memory subsets. Compared with non-shared clonotypes, clonotypes shared by all four sorted-subset donors had higher generation probabilities. Sampling was limited to blood, and TCR repertoires in tissue likely differ from TCR repertoires in blood.

Material for sequencing was naive CD4+ T cells sorted from blood. Reading the label with the study, this specimen's cell subset or site is: CD45RA+ positively selected. The receptor was derived from a man aged 25 to 45 in good health. The sequence joins TRBV6-1 to TRBJ2-1, with TRBD2 matching 10 junction bases. Here is the DNA: TGTGCCAGCAGGGGGGGACTAGCGAACAATGAGCAGTTCTTC. It specifies CASRGGLANNEQFF.